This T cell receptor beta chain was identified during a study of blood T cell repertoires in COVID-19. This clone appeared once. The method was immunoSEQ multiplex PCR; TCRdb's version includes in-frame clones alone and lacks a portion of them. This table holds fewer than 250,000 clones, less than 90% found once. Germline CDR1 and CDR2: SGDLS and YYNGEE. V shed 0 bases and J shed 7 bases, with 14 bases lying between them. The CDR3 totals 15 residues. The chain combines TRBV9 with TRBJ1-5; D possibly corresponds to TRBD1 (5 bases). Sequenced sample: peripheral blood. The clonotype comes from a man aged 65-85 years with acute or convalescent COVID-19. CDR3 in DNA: TGTGCCAGCAGCGTAGGATTTGGGGGGAACCAGCCCCAGCATTTT. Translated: CASSVGFGGNQPQHF.